Presented here are 21 T cell receptor beta chains from one specimen sequenced in a study of long-term antiretroviral therapy in people with HIV. The authors ran the immunoSEQ assay, v3.0, at survey level. Method: immunoSEQ multiplex PCR; TCRdb's copy keeps in-frame clones and lacks some. The sample includes approximately 13,000 clones, about nine tenths of them seen just once. Sequencing used unsorted PBMCs, obtained 2.1 years after starting antiretroviral therapy. The source of these receptors is a middle-aged woman with HIV.

V and J are TRBV7-9 and TRBJ2-1; D is undetermined. This CDR3 has 16 amino acids. V was shortened by 1 base and J by 2 bases, with 12 bases between the two germline ends. From germline, CDR1 is SEHNR and CDR2 FQNEAQ (reference sequence). The CDR3 DNA reads TGTGCCAGCAGCTTAGAAAGGGCTGGTCCCTACAATGAGCAGTTCTTC. It codes for CASSLERAGPYNEQFF. The full variable domain, with the rest looked up from reference TRBV7-9 and TRBJ2-1, is DTGVSQNPRHKITKRGQNVTFRCDPISEHNRLYWYRQTLGQGPEFLTYFQNEAQLEKSRLLSDRFSAERPKGSFSTLEIQRTEQGDSAMYLCASSLERAGPYNEQFFGPGTRLTVL.

This rearrangement joins TRBV6-1 to TRBJ1-2; perhaps TRBD1 as D (6 bases). Trimming cost V 7 bases and J 4 bases, with 16 bases left between them. The CDR3 has 14 residues. CDR1 and CDR2 (germline): MNHNS, SASEGT. CDR3 bases: TGTGCCAGCACCCCGGGGGGGCTGTCCTATGGCTACACCTTC. Translation: CASTPGGLSYGYTF.

V and J are TRBV13 and TRBJ2-3, with D possibly called TRBD1 or TRBD2 (6 bases each). This CDR3 contains 16 residues. CDR1 is PRHDT, CDR2 FYEKMQ, per germline (reference sequence). V shed 5 bases and J shed 4 bases, with 19 bases lying between them. The CDR3 sequence is CASSIKVGGVADTQYF. The CDR3 nucleotides read TGTGCCAGCAGCATTAAGGTCGGGGGCGTCGCAGATACGCAGTATTTT.

The rearrangement links TRBV11-2 to TRBJ1-2; unclear D gene. The CDR3 loop spans 12 amino acids. Germline values: CDR1 SGHAT, CDR2 FQNNGV. The V end lost 3 bases, the J end lost 8 bases, and 10 bases lay between the germline ends. This CDR3 is CASSFSRGGYTF. The CDR3 region has the DNA TGTGCCAGCAGCTTTTCTCGGGGAGGCTACACCTTC.

V usage is TRBV19 and J usage is TRBJ1-5; D is uncertain. The length of the CDR3 is 17 residues. V lost 3 bases and J 0 bases, leaving 15 bases between the germline ends. Germline V gene sequence: CDR1 LNHDA, CDR2 SQIVND (reference sequence). This CDR3 reads CASSIREQTYSNQPQHF. The CDR3 DNA is TGTGCCAGTAGTATTCGAGAACAAACTTATAGCAATCAGCCCCAGCATTTT.

The chain has TRBV2 and TRBJ1-3, with D possibly being TRBD1 (6 bases). Germline CDR1 reads SNHLY; CDR2 reads FYNNEI. Trimming removed 2 bases at V and 0 bases at J, with 11 bases between. The CDR3 runs to 16 residues. The CDR3 sequence: CASSERDRTSGNTIYF. CDR3 in DNA: TGTGCCAGCAGTGAACGCGACAGGACCTCTGGAAACACCATATATTTT. Supplemented by reference TRBV2 and TRBJ1-3, the full variable domain reads EPEVTQTPSHQVTQMGQEVILRCVPISNHLYFYWYRQILGQKVEFLVSFYNNEISEKSEIFDDQFSVERPDGSNFTLKIRSTKLEDSAMYFCASSERDRTSGNTIYFGEGSWLTVV.

V and J are TRBV9 and TRBJ1-6; no clear D gene. V shed 2 bases and J shed 7 bases, with 10 bases lying between them. CDR3 length: 14 amino acids. CDR1 and CDR2 from the germline V gene are SGDLS and YYNGEE. This chain's CDR3 is CASSVQDANSPLHF. The CDR3 nucleotides are TGTGCCAGCAGCGTTCAGGACGCCAATTCACCCCTCCACTTT.

This chain links TRBV7-2 with TRBJ2-7; tentatively, D is TRBD2 (5 bases). Germline CDR1 reads SGHTA; CDR2 reads FQGNSA. Trimming stripped 5 bases from V and 5 bases from J, with 19 bases between. The CDR3 is made up of 15 amino acids. The CDR3 region has the DNA TGTGCCAGCAGCATAACGGCAGGTCGGAGGAACGAGCAGTACTTC. Translating gives CASSITAGRRNEQYF. Filled out from reference TRBV7-2 and TRBJ2-7, the complete variable domain reads GAGVSQSPSNKVTEKGKDVELRCDPISGHTALYWYRQSLGQGLEFLIYFQGNSAPDKSGLPSDRFSAERTGGSVSTLTIQRTQQEDSAVYLCASSITAGRRNEQYFGPGTRLTVT.

The V call is TRBV7-8, the J call TRBJ1-5; D ambiguous. V was trimmed by 3 bases and J by 0 bases, leaving 15 bases between them. In germline, CDR1 is SGHVS, CDR2 FQNEAQ. The CDR3 covers 17 residues. Here the CDR3 DNA reads TGTGCCAGCAGCTTTGGGAATCGGATCTATAGCAATCAGCCCCAGCATTTT. It encodes CASSFGNRIYSNQPQHF.

This clone was seen once. The chain has TRBV5-1 and TRBJ2-5; TRBD2 matches at 14 bases. From germline, CDR1 is SGHRS and CDR2 YFSETQ. The trim removed 4 bases at V and 5 bases at J, leaving 10 bases unmatched. This CDR3 region has 17 residues. The DNA for the CDR3 is TGCGCCAGCAGCCCGGGGACTAGCGGGGGCCAGGAGGAGACCCAGTACTTC. This codes for CASSPGTSGGQEETQYF.

J is TRBJ2-5 and V is TRBV7-6; TRBD2 matches at 9 bases. This CDR3 is 15 amino acids long. J gave up 2 bases and V 3 bases, and 4 bases lay outside the gene matches. Germline lookup yields CDR1 SGHVS and CDR2 FNYEAQ. The DNA of the CDR3 is TGTGCCAGCAGCTTGGCTAGCGGGACTCAAGAGACCCAGTACTTC. This gives the protein CASSLASGTQETQYF.

J is TRBJ2-1 and V is TRBV7-9; D remains unclear. V gave up 0 bases and J gave up 4 bases, with 13 bases separating them. The CDR3 covers 16 residues. Germline CDR1 is SEHNR and CDR2 is FQNEAQ (reference sequence). The CDR3 DNA sequence: TGTGCCAGCAGCTTAGCCCCCCCCGACCCTTACAATGAGCAGTTCTTC. Translating it yields CASSLAPPDPYNEQFF.

The rearrangement links TRBV7-2 to TRBJ1-2; possibly TRBD1 for D (6 bases). In germline, CDR1 is SGHTA, CDR2 FQGNSA. V gave up 1 base and J gave up 2 bases, with 14 bases separating them. The CDR3 is 16 amino acids. CDR3 bases: TGTGCCAGCAGCTTAGTTAGTACGGGACAAAACTATGGCTACACCTTC. This sequence encodes CASSLVSTGQNYGYTF. Combining the CDR3 with reference TRBV7-2 and TRBJ1-2 gives the whole variable domain GAGVSQSPSNKVTEKGKDVELRCDPISGHTALYWYRQSLGQGLEFLIYFQGNSAPDKSGLPSDRFSAERTGGSVSTLTIQRTQQEDSAVYLCASSLVSTGQNYGYTFGSGTRLTVV.

The V and J genes are TRBV7-2 and TRBJ2-7, with D unclear. There are 13 residues in the CDR3. Per germline, CDR1 SGHTA and CDR2 FQGNSA. V was shortened by 5 bases and J by 2 bases, with 10 bases between the two germline ends. CDR3 DNA: TGTGCCAGCAGCCCCGCCTCCACCTACGAGCAGTACTTC. Amino acids: CASSPASTYEQYF.

This chain uses TRBV30 with TRBJ1-2; TRBD1 aligns across 7 bases. Germline V gene lookup returns CDR1 GTSNPN and CDR2 SVGIG (reference sequence). The V segment lost 5 bases and the J segment 7 bases; nucleotides outside the gene matches: 7. The CDR3 runs to 12 residues. This chain's CDR3 is CAWGGQVVGYTF. The CDR3 coding sequence is TGTGCCTGGGGAGGACAGGTTGTTGGCTACACCTTC.

The chain recombines TRBV7-6 with TRBJ2-7; 7 bases match TRBD1. The CDR3 is 15 amino acids. Germline loops: CDR1 SGHVS, CDR2 FNYEAQ. V lost 5 bases, J lost 2 bases, and 9 bases stayed unmatched. The CDR3 DNA reads as TGTGCCAGCAGCCCACGCCCGGGACAGCCCTACGAGCAGTACTTC. This sequence encodes CASSPRPGQPYEQYF.

The genes are TRBV6-5 and TRBJ1-2, with 10 bases lining up with TRBD1. Losses at the gene ends were 0 bases for V and 2 bases for J; bases not matched to a gene: 3. The CDR3 runs to 16 residues. Per germline, CDR1 MNHEY and CDR2 SVGAGI. CDR3 loop: CASSYSRTGGNYGYTF. The CDR3 DNA follows: TGTGCCAGCAGTTACTCGCGGACAGGGGGGAACTATGGCTACACCTTC.

This clone appeared once. The chain couples TRBV27 to TRBJ1-2; TRBD1 might be the D (5 bases). The CDR3 is made up of 18 amino acids. Trimming pared 6 bases from V and 4 bases from J, leaving 27 bases between. Germline V gives CDR1 MNHEY, CDR2 SMNVEV (reference sequence). The CDR3 sequence: CASRIDGRAIGLGYGYTF. CDR3 nucleotide sequence: TGTGCCAGCAGAATTGATGGCAGGGCAATAGGACTCGGCTATGGCTACACCTTC.

This clone was seen a single time. This chain uses TRBV7-9 with TRBJ2-3; the D gene could be TRBD1 or TRBD2 (5 bases each). Per the germline V gene, CDR1 is SEHNR and CDR2 is FQNEAQ (reference sequence). Trimming left V 0 bases short and J 3 bases short, with 13 bases between. The CDR3 runs 16 residues. The CDR3, as DNA: TGTGCCAGCAGCTTAGCAGGGACCCCTGGGACAGATACGCAGTATTTT. Protein: CASSLAGTPGTDTQYF.

CDR3 DNA: TGTGCCAGCAGCTTACCAGGGGGCGCAAATGAAAAACTGTTTTTT. Its translation: CASSLPGGANEKLFF. The chain is built from TRBV7-2 and TRBJ1-4; 8 nucleotides match TRBD1. The CDR3 sequence is 15 residues long. In germline, CDR1 is SGHTA, CDR2 FQGNSA. V gave up 2 bases and J gave up 5 bases; unmatched junction bases: 4.

V and J are TRBV19 and TRBJ1-5; D is perhaps TRBD1 (6 bases). The CDR3 consists of 15 residues. From germline, CDR1 is LNHDA and CDR2 SQIVND (reference sequence). Trimming removed 1 base at V and 6 bases at J, with 13 bases between. The CDR3 is CASSIVGTGPQPQHF. The CDR3 nucleotides read TGTGCCAGTAGTATAGTCGGTACAGGGCCTCAGCCCCAGCATTTT.